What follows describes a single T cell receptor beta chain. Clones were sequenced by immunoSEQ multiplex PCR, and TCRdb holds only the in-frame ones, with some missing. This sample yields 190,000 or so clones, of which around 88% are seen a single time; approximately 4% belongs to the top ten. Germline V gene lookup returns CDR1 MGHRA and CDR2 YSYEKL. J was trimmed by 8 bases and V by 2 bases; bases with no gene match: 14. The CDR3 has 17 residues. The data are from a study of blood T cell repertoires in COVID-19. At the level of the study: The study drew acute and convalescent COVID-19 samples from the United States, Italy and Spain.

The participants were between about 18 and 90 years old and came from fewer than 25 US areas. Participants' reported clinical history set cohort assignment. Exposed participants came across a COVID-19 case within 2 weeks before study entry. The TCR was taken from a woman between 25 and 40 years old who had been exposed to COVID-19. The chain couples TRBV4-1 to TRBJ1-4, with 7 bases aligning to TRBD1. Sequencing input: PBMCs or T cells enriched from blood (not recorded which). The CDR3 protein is CASSQSVRQGREEKLFF. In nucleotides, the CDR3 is TGCGCCAGCAGCCAAAGCGTACGACAGGGCAGAGAAGAAAAACTGTTTTTT.